This TCR beta chain was profiled in a study of CD8 T cells in ankylosing spondylitis. CDR1 is MDHEN, CDR2 SYDVKM, per germline. The CDR3 runs 15 residues. V lost 5 bases to trimming and J lost 4 bases, with 15 bases between them. Study-wide points: Disease-linked clones proved CD8+ and comparatively uncommon in peripheral blood. Apparently characteristic of ankylosing spondylitis blood was a TCR beta motif (about eight highly homologous variants).

This clonotype came up a few times. What it binds is not known. Quantitative 5'-RACE with molecular barcodes generated TCR beta libraries. TCRdb called the 5' RACE reads again in MiXCR, with one record for every CDR3 protein. Among approximately 150,000 distinct CDR3 sequences listed, roughly a third were seen once. Source material: synovial fluid, either unsorted or a sorted T cell fraction (not recorded which). The chain combines TRBV28 with TRBJ1-5; no reliable D call. The TCR originated in a male donor with ankylosing spondylitis. The CDR3 spells CASSPPDTQNQPQHF. Written as DNA, the CDR3 is TGTGCCAGCAGTCCCCCTGACACTCAGAATCAGCCCCAGCATTTT.